The clone carrying this TCR beta chain was found many times. Germline CDR1 SGHRS, CDR2 YFSETQ. The CDR3 covers 14 residues. V shed 0 bases and J 7 bases; nucleotides not matched to a gene: 5. This sample was included in a study of neurological immune-mediated disorders. MiXCR, run by TCRdb on the 5' RACE reads, gives a single entry per CDR3 protein. Of some 20,000 distinct CDR3 sequences listed, more than 9% were seen once; the top ten hold less than 25%. Sequencing was done on a sample of PBMCs. This clonotype was sampled from a woman aged 55 to 70 with HTLV-1-associated myelopathy (HAM/TSP). The chain joins TRBV5-1 to TRBJ2-7, with TRBD1 matching over 9 bases. The CDR3 nucleotides are TGCGCCAGCAGCTTGGAGGGACAGGGCGGGGAGCAGTACTTC. Translation gives CASSLEGQGGEQYF.